These 2 T cell receptor beta chains were all obtained from the same sample, sequenced in a study of identical twins. TCRdb analysed the 5' RACE reads with MiXCR anew, one entry per CDR3 protein. The repertoire has approximately 500,000 distinct CDR3 sequences, roughly 15% of them found once; the top ten carry roughly 0.44%. This same sample was also taken into another study, of yellow fever vaccine responses in identical twins.

Sequences were obtained from CD4+ T cells sorted from blood. The receptors originated from a woman younger than 35 in good health.

The chain is built from TRBV12-3 or TRBV12-4 and TRBJ2-1; D may be TRBD2 (5 bases). CDR3 length: 14 residues. V was cut by 3 bases and J by 10 bases, with 16 bases left in between. The CDR3 bases are TGTGCCAGCAGTTTGGTGGGAGATTTCCGCGAGCAGTTCTTC. Translated: CASSLVGDFREQFF.

This clonotype was counted only a few times. This chain links TRBV11-2 with TRBJ2-7; 14 bases are shared with TRBD2. The trim removed 4 bases at V and 3 bases at J, leaving 8 bases unmatched. The CDR3 runs 17 residues. CDR1 and CDR2 from the germline V gene are SGHAT and FQNNGV. The CDR3 region is CASSSLGLAGALYEQYV. The DNA for the CDR3 is TGTGCCAGCAGCTCTCTGGGACTAGCGGGAGCCCTCTACGAGCAGTACGTC.